The source of this T cell receptor (beta chain) is a study of cytomegalovirus exposure and HLA in healthy donors (TCRdb year 2017). The study in broad terms: According to an earlier analysis of several hundred of the donors, about 180 million T cells yielded over 100 million unique TCR beta sequences and approximately 280 Gb of sequence data. The study was designed to test whether signatures of past pathogen exposure could be identified by cataloging public T cell receptors. HLA typing covered class I and class II loci at four-digit resolution. The study used immunosequencing to profile the T cell repertoires of some 600 subjects and linked those repertoires to cytomegalovirus serostatus. An earlier analysis of about 600 of the donors used high-throughput TCR beta sequencing to judge whether each TCR beta V gene segment behaved as functional or pseudogenic. An early release that covered around 590 HLA-typed donors contained about 300 gigabases of sequencing data and 70 million to 100 million unique TCR sequences. In a later genetic analysis, genome-wide SNP genotypes for about 60% of the 666 donors were used, and that subset was treated as a discovery cohort. Typing coverage varied by locus: 629-630 donors for A, B, C, DRB1 and DQB1; around 560 for DQA1; more than 600 for DPA1; under 490 for DPB1. Roughly five DR-DQ haplotypes were handled as single units for association and clustering, since linkage in the cohort was strong. Donor age, sex, ethnicity and CMV serostatus were compiled alongside the repertoire data. On average, approximately 250,000 unique TCR beta nucleotide sequences were sequenced per donor among some 420 genotyped donors of the cohort, with 15% to 20% of those sequences being non-productive. Among the roughly 400 genotyped donors, more than 70% belonged to the genetic ancestry cluster associated with self-reported Caucasian donors. In the later analysis, no new phenotypic data were used to find candidate immune exposures; instead, reliance was placed on TCR beta sequences and their occurrence across donors. All discovery cohort repertoires had been generated on a single sequencing platform. In addition to the first cohort of approximately 670 subjects, a separate validation cohort of 120 different subjects was used. To predict cytomegalovirus infection status, the study brought together high-throughput TCR immunosequencing, statistical association of individual TCRs with disease status, and machine learning. A later analysis re-examined previously published TCR beta repertoires from 600 to 700 donors and added high-resolution HLA genotyping to investigate patterns of TCR occurrence. General study outcomes and caveats: In a later genetic analysis, fewer N-insertions in productive TCRs were reported among donors in an Asian-associated ancestry cluster than the roughly 700-donor mean. HLA typing was unavailable for some donors at each locus, so association tests used only the typed subset. An association between a missense DCLRE1C variant and V-gene and J-gene trimming of TCR beta chains was found in a later genetic analysis and replicated in an independent cohort. The authors suggested that the approach could potentially be generalized to other disease states and immunological phenotypes. A further reported finding was that TCR beta sequences accurately predicted the HLA-A and HLA-B alleles for most subjects in the first cohort. Linkage disequilibrium might explain the correlated functional status among segregating V segments, but an unknown experimental factor could not be ruled out. The classifier was reported to diagnose cytomegalovirus status with high specificity and sensitivity in both the original and validation cohorts. Compared with equally common non-associated chains, HLA-associated TCR beta chains in a later analysis were more clonally expanded and had lower generation probabilities. The study listed 150 to 200 TCR beta chains as associated with cytomegalovirus. In an earlier analysis of approximately 590 of the donors, most TCR beta V segments appeared in productive rearrangements about 90% or about 30% of the time, broadly matching IMGT annotations. In vitro tests confirmed that a few of the cytomegalovirus-associated TCR beta chains recognize cytomegalovirus antigens. When HLA alleles, especially DR and DQ, strongly co-occurred, attributing TCR associations to individual alleles was difficult. The earlier analysis of some 540 of the donors excluded fewer than 20 rarely observed V segments, including chromosome 9 orphons, because counts were too low. Most TCR sequences were seen in very few donors, while some public TCRs were found in many individuals. For the cohort, immune exposure information was limited to CMV serostatus. A later analysis found that TCR association rates varied across HLA loci, with DRB1 alleles showing the most associated TCRs and HLA-C alleles the fewest. A later analysis reported that several top co-occurrence clusters appeared linked to parvovirus B19, influenza, CMV and Epstein-Barr virus. Roughly uniform sequencing depth across donors was assumed in presence/absence analyses, although this assumption may not hold. In this cohort, only TCR beta chains were sequenced, and detectable features were limited by the absence of alpha or paired-chain data. A later analysis found that most CMV-associated TCR beta chains appeared HLA-restricted, with HLA associations seemingly driven largely by CMV exposure. A cluster of highly shared sequence variants was judged likely to be a technical artifact of the sequencing pipeline. Specific HLA alleles were associated with 15,000 to 20,000 TCR beta sequences at a false discovery rate of 0.05 in a later analysis.

Library creation used the immunoSEQ multiplex PCR assay. A mixture of 60 forward primers for TCR Vbeta segments and 13 reverse primers for TCR Jbeta segments was used in the multiplex PCR. A multiplex PCR assay on genomic DNA amplified the CDR3 region of rearranged TCR beta genes. The amplified TCR beta libraries were sequenced on the Illumina HiSeq System as 87-base-pair reads. In the original analysis: A later analysis counted some 80 million unique TCR beta chains across the 550 to 800 repertoires, and some 11 million of these chains were shared by at least two donors. Raw reads were error-corrected and collapsed into unique sequences by a nearest-neighbor algorithm in which closely related sequences were merged to remove PCR and sequencing errors. CDR3 sequences were aligned to IMGT reference sequences to assign V, D and J gene segments. For a sequence to be retained, at least a six-nucleotide match to both a V gene segment and a J gene segment was required. A rearrangement counted as productive if the CDR3 had no stop codons and remained in frame with V and J, and every other rearrangement counted as non-productive. CDR3 was defined according to IMGT convention as the region running from the second conserved V-encoded cysteine to the conserved J-encoded phenylalanine. In an earlier analysis of 550 to 650 of the donors, sequences lacking an unambiguous match to a single V gene segment were excluded. An earlier analysis of approximately 590 of the donors called V segments functional above 56.7% productive rearrangements and segregating when the between-donor standard deviation exceeded 5%. To diagnose cytomegalovirus status from the catalog of TCR beta chain sequences, a statistical classification framework was built. V and J gene assignment, in a later analysis, came from comparing TCR nucleotide sequences with IMGT/GENE-DB human TR gene sequences. The TCRdist pipeline was used in a later analysis to assign CDR3 sequences and most-parsimonious VDJ recombination scenarios. A later analysis defined each TCR beta chain by its CDR3 amino acid sequence plus V-gene family, and excluded reads lacking a unique V-gene family. As a way to deal with suspected cross-contamination and a sequencing artifact, a later analysis dropped over 550 nucleotide sequences that were highly shared and had low generation probability. In a later analysis, a clonal expansion index was calculated for each public chain from normalized within-repertoire ranks of inferred template counts. In a later analysis, generation probabilities were computed using a VDJ recombination model fitted to out-of-frame rearrangements, and the results were checked against IGoR. Hypergeometric tests were used in a later analysis to score TCR-TCR, TCR-HLA and TCR-CMV co-occurrence, with a repertoire-size bias correction applied to the TCR pairs. False discovery rates were estimated in a later analysis by permuting HLA or CMV assignments 20 times. In a later analysis, co-occurring TCRs were grouped using DBSCAN, with TCRdist sequence similarity added in when clustering inside HLA-allele-positive subsets. Repertoires with fewer than 30,000 or more than 120,000 public chains were left out of co-occurrence clustering, as were a few repertoires with anomalous nucleotide sharing. TCRdb took over this immuneACCESS table, retaining in-frame rearrangements with V and J assigned. Such tables are incomplete; in checked studies, under half of the missing clones stem from an unresolved V gene, and the remainder is unexplained. That table supplies the V and J calls and clone size; D and trimming were determined from the DNA. The sample table contains roughly 130,000 clones; only one count was recorded for 84% of them. Of the sample, 2.5% to 3% is held by the ten largest clones.

The cohort comprised fewer than 750 healthy bone marrow donors. All cohort members were sampled while nominally healthy, although unrecorded immune exposures were likely present. The donor tested CMV seropositive and was one of the 289 seropositive cohort members. A peripheral blood sample was provided by each donor, and peripheral blood mononuclear cells were used for TCR beta sequencing. Genomic DNA extraction from the blood cell samples was performed with the Qiagen DNeasy Blood Extraction Kit. A remark on this clone: Which antigen it targets is not known. No base qualities exist here, and no much larger clone lies one base off it.

Specimen: PBMCs. The TCR originated in a woman aged 18-35 years in good health and CMV-seropositive.

The DNA is TGCGCCAGCAGAGGAGGGGCGCACACCGGGGAGCTGTTTTTT. It translates as CASRGGAHTGELFF. The rearranged chain carries TRBV5-1 and TRBJ2-2; TRBD2 could be the D gene, as 6 bases match. Including the terminal cysteine and phenylalanine, the CDR3 comprises 14 residues. The entry retains the CDR3 DNA only, 42 bases that are in frame from base 1. The V end loses 5 bases and the J end loses 3 bases, and a stretch of 11 bases separates them. CDR1 and CDR2 are read off the germline V gene as SGHRS and YFSETQ.